The T cell receptor (beta chain) described here comes from a study of OX40 agonist ivuxolimab in advanced cancers. Germline assignment: CDR1 MDHEN and CDR2 SYDVKM. The CDR3 is 15 residues long. The V end lost 5 bases, the J end lost 1 base, and 14 bases lay between the germline ends. Data came from immunoSEQ multiplex PCR; TCRdb stores just in-frame clones and leaves some out. The table shows about 90,000 clones, with roughly 91% occurring only once. This sequence originates from an adult with an advanced solid tumor such as melanoma, head and neck, liver or kidney cancer. The chain combines TRBV28 with TRBJ1-2; D is unclear. This specimen consisted of CD4+ or CD8+ T cells sorted from blood, obtained in a trial of the OX40 agonist ivuxolimab. The CDR3 region has the DNA TGTGCCAGCAGTCCCCGTGGAGGTGGTAACTATGGCTACACCTTC. This sequence encodes CASSPRGGGNYGYTF.